Presented here are 11 T cell receptor beta chains from one specimen sequenced in a study of T cell responses to AZD1222 COVID-19 vaccine. Assay used: immunoSEQ multiplex PCR; TCRdb lists only in-frame clones, some missing. The data hold about 85,000 clones, with roughly nine tenths observed a single time. Sample: peripheral blood, taken on day 0 of AZD1222 vaccination. The source of these receptors is an adult in good health.

The V gene is TRBV24-1, the J gene TRBJ1-5; 8 bases match TRBD1. This CDR3 spans 14 amino acids. Germline V gene data show CDR1 as KGHDR and CDR2 as SFDVKD. V was pared by 6 bases and J by 7 bases, with 7 bases of the junction left unmatched. The CDR3 region is CATSQTGVGQPQHF. CDR3 DNA: TGTGCCACCAGTCAGACAGGGGTCGGACAGCCCCAGCATTTT.

The chain joins TRBV5-1 to TRBJ1-3; D might be TRBD1 (6 bases). Deletions cut 0 bases from V and 2 bases from J, with 9 bases between. Germline CDR1 reads SGHRS; CDR2 reads YFSETQ. This CDR3 comprises 15 residues. The CDR3, as DNA: TGCGCCAGCAGCTTGGTGGGACAACCTGGAAACACCATATATTTT. Translating it yields CASSLVGQPGNTIYF.

This chain joins TRBV5-1 and TRBJ1-2; no definite D call. The length of the CDR3 is 14 residues. The V gene's germline CDR1 is SGHRS and CDR2 YFSETQ. Trimming left V 2 bases short and J 3 bases short, with 11 bases between. The CDR3 is CASSLGNEDYGYTF. The CDR3 DNA sequence: TGCGCCAGCAGCTTAGGGAATGAGGACTATGGCTACACCTTC.

The genes are TRBV6-7 and TRBJ1-6; 7 nucleotides line up with TRBD1. TRBV6-7 has ORF status, its function being uncertain. This CDR3 contains 15 residues. The V segment lost 5 bases and the J segment 7 bases; nucleotides outside the gene matches: 8. CDR3 nucleotides: TGTGCCAGCAGTGGGGACAGTGGGGAGAATTCACCCCTCCACTTT. This codes for CASSGDSGENSPLHF.

This chain links TRBV20-1 with TRBJ1-3; D unresolved. CDR3 length: 14 amino acids. V dropped 3 bases and J dropped 2 bases, with 11 bases sitting between them. Looked up from germline, CDR1 is DFQATT and CDR2 is SNEGSKA (reference sequence). Here the CDR3 DNA reads TGCAGTGCTAGTTTTGGTGGAACTGGAAACACCATATATTTT. Amino acids: CSASFGGTGNTIYF.

The gene calls are TRBV7-2 and TRBJ1-5; no clear D. Germline loops: CDR1 SGHTA, CDR2 FQGNSA. Trimming took 5 bases from V and 3 from J, leaving 14 bases between them. The CDR3 totals 15 residues. The CDR3 DNA is TGTGCCAGCAGCACAAGTGGATTTATCAATCAGCCCCAGCATTTT. The encoded protein is CASSTSGFINQPQHF.

The chain combines TRBV7-2 with TRBJ1-1, with TRBD1 as a possible D gene (5 bases). The CDR3 is 13 residues long. Germline V lookup: CDR1 SGHTA, CDR2 FQGNSA. Trimming took off 2 bases at V and 3 bases at J, with 7 bases between the two ends. The DNA of the CDR3 is TGTGCCAGCAGCTTACGACAGCACACTGAAGCTTTCTTT. It codes for CASSLRQHTEAFF. Filled out from reference TRBV7-2 and TRBJ1-1, the complete variable domain reads GAGVSQSPSNKVTEKGKDVELRCDPISGHTALYWYRQSLGQGLEFLIYFQGNSAPDKSGLPSDRFSAERTGGSVSTLTIQRTQQEDSAVYLCASSLRQHTEAFFGQGTRLTVV.

This chain connects TRBV19 to TRBJ1-3; D is possibly TRBD1 (6 bases). Germline loops: CDR1 LNHDA, CDR2 SQIVND (reference sequence). The CDR3 spans 15 residues. V gave up 10 bases and J gave up 0 bases, with 16 bases separating them. The DNA for the CDR3 is TGTGCCACGGCCTTGGGGGGCGGCTCTGGAAACACCATATATTTT. Protein sequence: CATALGGGSGNTIYF.

This sequence joins TRBV9 and TRBJ1-1, with D hard to call. The CDR3 runs 15 residues. The germline CDR1 and CDR2 sequences are SGDLS and YYNGEE. The V end was cut by 2 bases, the J end by 0 bases, with 11 bases between. The CDR3 loop reads CASSVDPGLNTEAFF. The DNA for the CDR3 is TGTGCCAGCAGCGTGGACCCAGGCCTGAACACTGAAGCTTTCTTT. Full variable domain (remainder filled in from reference TRBV9 and TRBJ1-1): DSGVTQTPKHLITATGQRVTLRCSPRSGDLSVYWYQQSLDQGLQFLIQYYNGEERAKGNILERFSAQQFPDLHSELNLSSLELGDSALYFCASSVDPGLNTEAFFGQGTRLTVV.

The chain uses TRBV29-1 and TRBJ2-1; possibly TRBD2 for D (6 bases). The V and J ends lost 7 bases and 7 bases respectively, with 17 bases between them. Germline V gene lookup returns CDR1 SQVTM and CDR2 ANQGSEA. There are 13 residues in the CDR3. The CDR3 region has the DNA TGCAGCGCTCTAGCGCTTATAGGGAATGAGCAGTTCTTC. Protein: CSALALIGNEQFF.

This chain connects TRBV27 to TRBJ1-5; the D gene is possibly TRBD1 (5 bases). Germline V gene lookup returns CDR1 MNHEY and CDR2 SMNVEV (reference sequence). The CDR3 spans 14 residues. Between the trimmed V and J ends, which lost 5 bases and 4 bases, there was a span of 12 bases. The CDR3 nucleotides are TGTGCCAGCAGTGCTTTGGGGGGAAATCAGCCCCAGCATTTT. It translates to CASSALGGNQPQHF.